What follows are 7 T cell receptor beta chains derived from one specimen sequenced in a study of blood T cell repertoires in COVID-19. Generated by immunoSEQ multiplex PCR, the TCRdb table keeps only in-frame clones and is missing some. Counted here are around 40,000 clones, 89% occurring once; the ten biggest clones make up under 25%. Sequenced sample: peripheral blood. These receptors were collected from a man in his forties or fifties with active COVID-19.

CDR3 region: CASSLGIYEQFF. The CDR3 nucleotides are TGCGCCAGCAGCTTGGGTATTTATGAGCAGTTCTTC. The chain combines TRBV5-1 with TRBJ2-1, with D hard to call. V shed 0 bases and J shed 8 bases, with 6 bases lying between them. The V gene's germline CDR1 is SGHRS and CDR2 YFSETQ. The CDR3 spans 12 residues.

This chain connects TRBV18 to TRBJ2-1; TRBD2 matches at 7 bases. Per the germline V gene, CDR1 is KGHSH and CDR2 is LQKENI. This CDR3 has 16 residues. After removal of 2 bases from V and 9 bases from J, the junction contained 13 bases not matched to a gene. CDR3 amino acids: CASSPSTGEGPGEQFF. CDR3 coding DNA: TGTGCCAGCTCACCATCGACGGGGGAGGGTCCGGGTGAGCAGTTCTTC.

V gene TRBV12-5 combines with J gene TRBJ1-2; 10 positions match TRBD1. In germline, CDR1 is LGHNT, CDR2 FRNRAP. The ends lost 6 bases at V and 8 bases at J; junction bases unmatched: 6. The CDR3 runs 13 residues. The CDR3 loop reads CASGHGQGGGYTF. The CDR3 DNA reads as TGTGCTAGTGGCCACGGACAGGGGGGAGGCTACACCTTC.

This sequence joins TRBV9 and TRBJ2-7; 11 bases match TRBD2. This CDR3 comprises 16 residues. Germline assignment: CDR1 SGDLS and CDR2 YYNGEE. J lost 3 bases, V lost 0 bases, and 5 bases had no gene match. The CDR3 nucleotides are TGTGCCAGCAGCGTAGATTCTAGCGGGGGGATCTACGAGCAGTACTTC. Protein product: CASSVDSSGGIYEQYF.

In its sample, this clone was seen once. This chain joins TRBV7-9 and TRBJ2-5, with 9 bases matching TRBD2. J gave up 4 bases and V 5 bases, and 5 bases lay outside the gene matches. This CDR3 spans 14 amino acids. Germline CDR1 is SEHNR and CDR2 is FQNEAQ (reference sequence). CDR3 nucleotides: TGTGCCAGCAGCCTATCACTAGCGGGAGAGACCCAGTACTTC. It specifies CASSLSLAGETQYF.

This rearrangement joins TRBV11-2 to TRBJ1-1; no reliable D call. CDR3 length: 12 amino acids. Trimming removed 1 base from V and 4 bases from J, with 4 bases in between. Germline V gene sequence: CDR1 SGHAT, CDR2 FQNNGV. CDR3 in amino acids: CASSLVSTEAFF. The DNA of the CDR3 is TGTGCCAGCAGCTTAGTCAGCACTGAAGCTTTCTTT. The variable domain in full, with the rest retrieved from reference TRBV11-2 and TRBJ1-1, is EAGVAQSPRYKIIEKRQSVAFWCNPISGHATLYWYQQILGQGPKLLIQFQNNGVVDDSQLPKDRFSAERLKGVDSTLKIQPAKLEDSAVYLCASSLVSTEAFFGQGTRLTVV.

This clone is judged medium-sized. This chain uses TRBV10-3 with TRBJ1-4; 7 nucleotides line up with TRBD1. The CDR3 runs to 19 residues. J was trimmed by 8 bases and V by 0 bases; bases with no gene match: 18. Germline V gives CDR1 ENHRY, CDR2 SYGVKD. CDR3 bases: TGTGCCATCAGTGAGTCGACGGGCCAAGCATCCGGGGACAGCGAAAAACTGTTTTTT. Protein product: CAISESTGQASGDSEKLFF.